A single sample gave rise to the 32 T cell receptor beta chains below, sequenced in a study of blood T cell repertoires in COVID-19. Here immunoSEQ multiplex PCR was the method, and the copy in TCRdb shows in-frame clones only, minus some. The table includes roughly 15,000 clones, approximately 90% detected once. Sequencing used peripheral blood. These TCRs come from a man between 60 and 75 years old with active COVID-19.

This clone has more than one count but fewer than ten. V usage is TRBV14 and J usage is TRBJ1-3, with TRBD1 identical over 7 bases. V lost 5 bases, J lost 0 bases, and 10 bases stayed unmatched. CDR1 is SGHDN, CDR2 FVKESK, per germline. This CDR3 is built from 17 residues. The CDR3 nucleotides read TGTGCCAGCAGCGCCTACAGGGGCCTGAGCTCTGGAAACACCATATATTTT. The encoded protein is CASSAYRGLSSGNTIYF.

This chain links TRBV10-3 with TRBJ2-1; D might be TRBD1 (6 bases). Trimming cost V 5 bases and J 0 bases, with 11 bases left between them. Germline values: CDR1 ENHRY, CDR2 SYGVKD. The CDR3 spans 15 residues. The CDR3 region is CAISKDRTSYNEQFF. The CDR3 DNA follows: TGTGCCATCAGTAAGGACAGAACCTCCTACAATGAGCAGTTCTTC.

This clone occurred once. Written as DNA, the CDR3 is TGTGCCAGCAGTGGGGGCCCCCGGGCAGTAATCACAGATACGCAGTATTTT. The encoded protein is CASSGGPRAVITDTQYF. V usage is TRBV2 and J usage is TRBJ2-3; D perhaps matches TRBD1 (5 bases). V lost 4 bases and J lost 2, with 19 bases in between. From germline, CDR1 is SNHLY and CDR2 FYNNEI. The CDR3 runs 17 residues. The full variable domain, rest sourced from reference TRBV2 and TRBJ2-3, is EPEVTQTPSHQVTQMGQEVILRCVPISNHLYFYWYRQILGQKVEFLVSFYNNEISEKSEIFDDQFSVERPDGSNFTLKIRSTKLEDSAMYFCASSGGPRAVITDTQYFGPGTRLTVL.

This chain joins TRBV2 and TRBJ2-6; 10 bases agree with TRBD1. Per the germline V gene, CDR1 is SNHLY and CDR2 is FYNNEI. The CDR3 is made up of 18 amino acids. Trimming at V came to 3 bases and at J to 0 bases, leaving 5 bases not matched to a gene. Written as DNA, the CDR3 is TGTGCCAGCAGTGAGGGGACAGGGGTTCTCTCTGGGGCCAACGTCCTGACTTTC. Its translation: CASSEGTGVLSGANVLTF. The whole variable domain, filled in from reference TRBV2 and TRBJ2-6, reads EPEVTQTPSHQVTQMGQEVILRCVPISNHLYFYWYRQILGQKVEFLVSFYNNEISEKSEIFDDQFSVERPDGSNFTLKIRSTKLEDSAMYFCASSEGTGVLSGANVLTFGAGSRLTVL.

V usage is TRBV11-2 and J usage is TRBJ1-5; no clear D gene. The CDR3 contains 12 residues. Trimming removed 2 bases at V and 9 bases at J, with 8 bases between. Germline CDR1 reads SGHAT; CDR2 reads FQNNGV. This chain's CDR3 is CASSLSRGPQHF. Here the CDR3 DNA reads TGTGCCAGCAGCTTATCCCGGGGGCCCCAGCATTTT. The whole variable domain, filled in from reference TRBV11-2 and TRBJ1-5, reads EAGVAQSPRYKIIEKRQSVAFWCNPISGHATLYWYQQILGQGPKLLIQFQNNGVVDDSQLPKDRFSAERLKGVDSTLKIQPAKLEDSAVYLCASSLSRGPQHFGDGTRLSIL.

The V and J genes are TRBV10-3 and TRBJ2-1; 9 bases fit TRBD2. Germline CDR1 is ENHRY and CDR2 is SYGVKD. Trimming at V came to 7 bases and at J to 7 bases, leaving 14 bases not matched to a gene. This CDR3 contains 16 residues. The CDR3 loop reads CAITRSGGLYRNEQFF. The CDR3 coding sequence is TGTGCCATCACCCGGAGCGGGGGGCTGTACAGGAATGAGCAGTTCTTC.

This chain joins TRBV7-9 and TRBJ2-3; maybe TRBD1 (5 bases). CDR1 and CDR2 (germline): SEHNR, FQNEAQ (reference sequence). V lost 1 base to trimming and J lost 0 bases, with 5 bases between them. The CDR3 is 14 residues long. The CDR3 DNA reads TGTGCCAGCAGCTTAGAGGGGAGCACAGATACGCAGTATTTT. Its translation is CASSLEGSTDTQYF. Full variable domain (outside the CDR3, taken from reference TRBV7-9 and TRBJ2-3): DTGVSQNPRHKITKRGQNVTFRCDPISEHNRLYWYRQTLGQGPEFLTYFQNEAQLEKSRLLSDRFSAERPKGSFSTLEIQRTEQGDSAMYLCASSLEGSTDTQYFGPGTRLTVL.

The V call is TRBV7-9, the J call TRBJ1-1; no firm D call. Deletions cut 3 bases from V and 0 bases from J, with 8 bases between. CDR1 SEHNR and CDR2 FQNEAQ come from the germline V gene (reference sequence). CDR3 length: 14 amino acids. Here the CDR3 DNA reads TGTGCCAGCAGCTTGGGCCGCCTGAACACTGAAGCTTTCTTT. Its protein is CASSLGRLNTEAFF.

V and J are TRBV3-1 (or the pseudogene TRBV3-2) and TRBJ1-1; TRBD1 matches at 7 bases. Germline assignment: CDR1 LGHDT and CDR2 YNNKEL (reference sequence). The V segment lost 5 bases and the J segment 0 bases; nucleotides outside the gene matches: 9. This CDR3 spans 16 amino acids. CDR3 nucleotide sequence: TGTGCCAGCAGCTTAAGACAGGGTGGGGTGAACACTGAAGCTTTCTTT. It encodes CASSLRQGGVNTEAFF.

The genes are TRBV7-9 and TRBJ1-5, with a tentative D call TRBD1 (5 bases). V was clipped by 2 bases and J by 2 bases, with 10 bases between them. Germline CDR1 reads SEHNR; CDR2 reads FQNEAQ (reference sequence). The CDR3 is 15 amino acids. The CDR3 sequence is CASSLSRVGNQPQHF. The CDR3 nucleotides are TGTGCCAGCAGCTTAAGCAGGGTTGGCAATCAGCCCCAGCATTTT.

The CDR3 sequence: CASSSTGTGGANEQFF. The DNA for the CDR3 is TGTGCCAGCAGCTCCACCGGGACAGGAGGTGCCAATGAGCAGTTCTTC. V and J are TRBV7-8 and TRBJ2-1, with 8 bases that match TRBD1. J lost 6 bases, V lost 4 bases, and 11 bases had no gene match. The CDR3 covers 16 residues. The germline V gene encodes CDR1 SGHVS and CDR2 FQNEAQ.

V gene TRBV28 combines with J gene TRBJ2-3, with 8 bases fitting TRBD1. This CDR3 region has 15 residues. The junction had 5 bases not matched to a gene; V was cut back by 3 bases and J by 3 bases. In germline, CDR1 is MDHEN, CDR2 SYDVKM. The CDR3 loop is CASSLGTGGTDTQYF. In nucleotides, the CDR3 is TGTGCCAGCAGTTTGGGGACAGGAGGGACAGATACGCAGTATTTT.

V is TRBV2 and J is TRBJ1-3; D gene ambiguous. Per germline, CDR1 SNHLY and CDR2 FYNNEI. The V end was cut by 5 bases, the J end by 0 bases, with 5 bases between. The CDR3 is 13 residues long. The CDR3 DNA sequence: TGTGCCAGCAGTACAAACTCTGGAAACACCATATATTTT. Its protein product is CASSTNSGNTIYF.

The chain is built from TRBV7-9 and TRBJ1-2, with 10 bases fitting TRBD1. CDR3 length: 16 amino acids. In germline, CDR1 is SEHNR, CDR2 FQNEAQ (reference sequence). J was trimmed by 4 bases and V by 1 base; bases with no gene match: 6. The CDR3 protein is CASSLDGTGAFYGYTF. CDR3 coding DNA: TGTGCCAGCAGCTTAGATGGGACAGGGGCTTTCTATGGCTACACCTTC.

Here the CDR3 reads CASKIEHYEQYF. The CDR3 DNA follows: TGTGCCAGCAAAATTGAGCACTACGAGCAGTACTTC. V gene TRBV27 combines with J gene TRBJ2-7; D is uncertain. V was pared by 7 bases and J by 3 bases, with 10 bases between. CDR3 size: 12 residues. In germline, CDR1 is MNHEY, CDR2 SMNVEV (reference sequence).

This sequence joins TRBV6-5 and TRBJ2-1, with TRBD2 matching 8 bases. The CDR3 contains 13 residues. Germline-derived CDR1 and CDR2 are MNHEY and SVGAGI. This CDR3 is CGVGGGLNNEQFF. The CDR3 coding sequence is TGTGGAGTAGGCGGGGGGCTAAACAATGAGCAGTTCTTC.

This chain connects TRBV19 to TRBJ1-4; possibly TRBD1 for D (5 bases). Germline CDR1 LNHDA, CDR2 SQIVND (reference sequence). V shed 6 bases and J shed 5 bases, with 16 bases lying between them. This CDR3 comprises 15 residues. CDR3 nucleotides: TGTGCCAGTAGCAGACCCGCGGGACCCAATGAAAAACTGTTTTTT. Translation gives CASSRPAGPNEKLFF. The variable domain in full, completed from reference TRBV19 and TRBJ1-4, reads DGGITQSPKYLFRKEGQNVTLSCEQNLNHDAMYWYRQDPGQGLRLIYYSQIVNDFQKGDIAEGYSVSREKKESFPLTVTSAQKNPTAFYLCASSRPAGPNEKLFFGSGTQLSVL.

The rearrangement links TRBV10-2 to TRBJ2-1; the match to TRBD2 covers 10 bases. The V gene's germline CDR1 is WSHSY and CDR2 SAAADI. V shed 6 bases and J 3 bases; nucleotides not matched to a gene: 5. The CDR3 is 15 residues long. The DNA for the CDR3 is TGCGCCAGCAGCCCTAGCGGGGGTATCTACAATGAGCAGTTCTTC. Translated: CASSPSGGIYNEQFF.

The CDR3 DNA sequence: TGTGCCAGCAGCTCCGGGGAAGCAACTAATGAAAAACTGTTTTTT. Its translation is CASSSGEATNEKLFF. The V gene is TRBV5-8, the J gene TRBJ1-4; D call uncertain. Trimming shortened V by 3 bases and J by 0 bases, and 9 bases separated the two germline ends. Germline V CDR1 and CDR2: SGHTS, YDEGEE. The CDR3 totals 15 residues.

Only a few counts were recorded for this clone. The rearrangement links TRBV5-1 to TRBJ2-3, with D possibly TRBD1 on 6 matching bases. This CDR3 region has 13 residues. Between the trimmed V and J ends, which lost 4 bases and 5 bases, there was a span of 11 bases. CDR1 and CDR2 (germline): SGHRS, YFSETQ. The CDR3 is CASSISGVDTQYF. CDR3 coding DNA: TGCGCCAGCAGCATCTCAGGGGTAGATACGCAGTATTTT.

This clone was seen once. V is TRBV3-1 (or the pseudogene TRBV3-2) and J is TRBJ2-5; TRBD2 matches 10 bases. The V gene's germline CDR1 is LGHDT and CDR2 YNNKEL (reference sequence). Germline trimming cut 4 bases from V and 2 bases from J; bases unmatched to any gene: 7. CDR3 size: 16 residues. CDR3 in amino acids: CASSPIAGGAQETQYF. DNA for the CDR3: TGTGCCAGCAGCCCTATAGCGGGGGGCGCACAAGAGACCCAGTACTTC.

The chain is built from TRBV2 and TRBJ1-4; a possible D gene is TRBD1 (6 bases). The germline CDR1 and CDR2 sequences are SNHLY and FYNNEI. Trimming left V 10 bases short and J 0 bases short, with 15 bases between. The CDR3 consists of 15 residues. In DNA, the CDR3 is TGTGCCACCCACGTCAGGGGCTCAACTAATGAAAAACTGTTTTTT. Translating it yields CATHVRGSTNEKLFF.

V gene TRBV5-1 combines with J gene TRBJ1-1; D possibly corresponds to TRBD1 (5 bases). Deletions cut 7 bases from V and 5 bases from J, with 18 bases between. The CDR3 length is 14 residues. The germline V gene encodes CDR1 SGHRS and CDR2 YFSETQ. The CDR3 DNA sequence: TGCGCCAGCTTTGGAGGGGTTGGTAGAACTGAAGCTTTCTTT. Amino acids: CASFGGVGRTEAFF.

The chain has TRBV9 and TRBJ2-3, with 9 bases that match TRBD1. The trim removed 0 bases at V and 0 bases at J, leaving 2 bases unmatched. The CDR3 loop spans 16 amino acids. Germline lookup yields CDR1 SGDLS and CDR2 YYNGEE. The CDR3 spells CASSVVGTGSTDTQYF. The DNA of the CDR3 is TGTGCCAGCAGCGTAGTAGGGACAGGGAGCACAGATACGCAGTATTTT.

V is TRBV11-2 and J is TRBJ1-1; the D gene is possibly TRBD1 (5 bases). The CDR3 covers 13 residues. In germline, CDR1 is SGHAT, CDR2 FQNNGV. Trimming left V 1 base short and J 4 bases short, with 7 bases between. DNA for the CDR3: TGTGCCAGCAGCTTAGCAGGGATCACTGAAGCTTTCTTT. Its protein product is CASSLAGITEAFF.

The CDR3 protein is CATSDGGAQYF. Written as DNA, the CDR3 is TGTGCCACCAGTGACGGGGGTGCCCAGTACTTC. V usage is TRBV24-1 and J usage is TRBJ2-5; a weak D match, TRBD2 (6 bases). Germline V CDR1 and CDR2: KGHDR, SFDVKD. Trimming left V 4 bases short and J 9 bases short, with 8 bases between. This CDR3 is built from 11 residues.

J is TRBJ1-5 and V is TRBV18; D is possibly TRBD1 (5 bases). The germline V and J ends were trimmed by 3 bases and 3 bases, with 12 bases remaining between them. Looked up from germline, CDR1 is KGHSH and CDR2 is LQKENI. The length of the CDR3 is 15 residues. The CDR3 coding sequence is TGTGCCAGCTCACCGACCGACAGATACAATCAGCCCCAGCATTTT. Residues: CASSPTDRYNQPQHF. Full variable domain (outside the CDR3, taken from reference TRBV18 and TRBJ1-5): NAGVMQNPRHLVRRRGQEARLRCSPMKGHSHVYWYRQLPEEGLKFMVYLQKENIIDESGMPKERFSAEFPKEGPSILRIQQVVRGDSAAYFCASSPTDRYNQPQHFGDGTRLSIL.

The chain couples TRBV2 to TRBJ1-5; TRBD1 agrees at 8 bases. Germline V gives CDR1 SNHLY, CDR2 FYNNEI. The CDR3 runs to 14 residues. Germline trimming cut 6 bases from V and 6 bases from J; bases unmatched to any gene: 7. CDR3 nucleotides: TGTGCCAGCAGGGGGCAGGGGGCGGGTCAGCCCCAGCATTTT. It codes for CASRGQGAGQPQHF.

The chain uses TRBV7-2 and TRBJ2-3; TRBD2 aligns across 9 bases. The CDR3 has 15 amino acids. In germline, CDR1 is SGHTA, CDR2 FQGNSA. Trimming at V came to 3 bases and at J to 0 bases, leaving 1 base not matched to a gene. This chain's CDR3 is CASSFGLASTDTQYF. The CDR3 nucleotides read TGTGCCAGCAGCTTCGGACTAGCGAGCACAGATACGCAGTATTTT. The whole variable domain, filled in from reference TRBV7-2 and TRBJ2-3, reads GAGVSQSPSNKVTEKGKDVELRCDPISGHTALYWYRQSLGQGLEFLIYFQGNSAPDKSGLPSDRFSAERTGGSVSTLTIQRTQQEDSAVYLCASSFGLASTDTQYFGPGTRLTVL.

The rearrangement links TRBV5-1 to TRBJ2-3, with TRBD2 matching 14 bases. Per germline, CDR1 SGHRS and CDR2 YFSETQ. CDR3 length equals 19 residues. V shed 1 base and J 2 bases; nucleotides not matched to a gene: 9. CDR3 sequence: CASSLTGTSGGAFTDTQYF. DNA for the CDR3: TGCGCCAGCAGCTTGACCGGGACTAGCGGGGGAGCCTTCACAGATACGCAGTATTTT.

This clone was recorded once. The V gene is TRBV14, the J gene TRBJ1-3; D remains ambiguous. The germline V and J ends were trimmed by 5 bases and 7 bases, with 6 bases remaining between them. This CDR3 has 11 residues. Germline-derived CDR1 and CDR2 are SGHDN and FVKESK. CDR3 sequence: CASSYSNTIYF. For the CDR3, the DNA is TGTGCCAGCAGCTATTCGAACACCATATATTTT.

Here the CDR3 DNA reads TGTGCCAGCAGCCCAGACCAGGGGGCAGTGTATGAGCAGTTCTTC. Translated, it gives CASSPDQGAVYEQFF. The chain couples TRBV5-4 to TRBJ2-1, with TRBD1 identical over 8 bases. The CDR3 sequence is 15 residues long. Germline V CDR1 and CDR2: SGHNT, YYREEE (reference sequence). V shed 4 bases, J shed 8 bases, and the junction held 11 bases outside the gene matches.